The sequence of this T cell receptor (beta chain) was determined in a study of CD8 T cells in ankylosing spondylitis. Study results and caveats: Clones tied to disease were said to be significantly enriched in matched ankylosing spondylitis synovial fluid.

MiXCR was run by TCRdb on the 5' RACE reads, yielding one entry per CDR3 protein. The data hold roughly 160,000 distinct CDR3 sequences, with about 9.9% observed a single time. Points on this clonotype: The antigen is undetermined.

V shed 4 bases, J shed 3 bases, and the junction held 5 bases outside the gene matches. The CDR3 has 15 amino acids. Germline V CDR1 and CDR2: MDHEN, SYDVKM. This chain connects TRBV28 to TRBJ2-7, with TRBD1 matching 11 bases. The TCR originated in a male donor with ankylosing spondylitis or in good health (not recorded which). The sample taken for sequencing was blood, either unsorted or a sorted T cell fraction (not recorded which). The DNA for the CDR3 is TGTGCCAGCAGTTCAGCCGGGACAGGGGGCTACGAGCAGTACTTC. It translates to CASSSAGTGGYEQYF.